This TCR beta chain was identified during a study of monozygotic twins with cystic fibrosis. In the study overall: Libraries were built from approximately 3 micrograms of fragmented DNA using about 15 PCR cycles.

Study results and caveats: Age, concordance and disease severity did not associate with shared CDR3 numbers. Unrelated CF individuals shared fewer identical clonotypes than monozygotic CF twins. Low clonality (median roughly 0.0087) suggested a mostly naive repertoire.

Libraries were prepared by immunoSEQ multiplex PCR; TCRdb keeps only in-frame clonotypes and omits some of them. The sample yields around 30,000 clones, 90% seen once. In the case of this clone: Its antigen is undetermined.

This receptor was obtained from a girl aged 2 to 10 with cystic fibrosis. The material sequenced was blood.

The chain's CDR3 is CASSLVARTDTQYF. CDR3 nucleotide sequence: TGTGCCAGCAGCTTGGTGGCTCGCACAGATACGCAGTATTTT. V is TRBV5-4 and J is TRBJ2-3, with D unresolved. This CDR3 is built from 14 residues. Germline lookup yields CDR1 SGHNT and CDR2 YYREEE (reference sequence). The ends were cut back, 0 bases at V and 1 base at J, with 6 bases in the middle. Looking up the rest from reference TRBV5-4 and TRBJ2-3 gives the full variable domain: ETGVTQSPTHLIKTRGQQVTLRCSSQSGHNTVSWYQQALGQGPQFIFQYYREEENGRGNFPPRFSGLQFPNYSSELNVNALELDDSALYLCASSLVARTDTQYFGPGTRLTVL.